This is a list of T cell receptor beta chains from one sample in a study of cytomegalovirus exposure and HLA in healthy donors. Clones were sequenced by immunoSEQ multiplex PCR, and TCRdb holds only the in-frame ones, with some missing. The table has 210,000 or so clones, less than 85% seen once. Sequenced material: PBMCs. The receptors here all came from a man younger than 30 in good health and CMV-seronegative. Each CDR3 is given with its conserved first and last residue. A D gene is named only where the DNA matches it firmly. Expanded clones get a size class; other rows say once, few or many, or leave the size out.

j_gene	abundance	d_gene	v_gene	CDR3aa	CDR3nt
TRBJ2-1	.	.	TRBV10-1	CASSDSGAYNEQFF	TGCGCCAGCAGTGACAGCGGAGCCTACAATGAGCAGTTCTTC
TRBJ2-4	.	TRBD2	TRBV29-1	CSVVASGKNIQYF	TGCAGCGTTGTAGCTAGCGGCAAAAACATTCAGTACTTC
TRBJ2-3	.	TRBD2	TRBV2	CASSGLVVGDTQYF	TGTGCCAGCAGCGGACTAGTCGTGGGAGATACGCAGTATTTT
TRBJ1-1	.	.	TRBV5-6	CASSLDVEGLNTEAFF	TGTGCCAGCAGCCTGGATGTGGAGGGCTTGAACACTGAAGCTTTCTTT
TRBJ1-3	few	.	TRBV11-2	CASSLRGTGNTIYF	TGTGCCAGCAGCCTGAGAGGAACTGGAAACACCATATATTTT
TRBJ2-3	.	.	TRBV7-6	CASSLGQSTDTQYF	TGTGCCAGCAGCCTAGGACAGAGCACAGATACGCAGTATTTT
TRBJ1-2	.	.	TRBV7-3	CASSLRTDSYGYTF	TGTGCCAGCAGCTTAAGGACAGATAGCTATGGCTACACCTTC
TRBJ1-2	.	.	TRBV28	CASSLGVVMIPGGTF	TGTGCCAGCAGTTTAGGAGTCGTAATGATCCCCGGTGGCACCTTC
TRBJ2-7	once	TRBD2	TRBV7-9	CSSSLGAGGPREQYF	TGTTCCAGCAGCTTAGGAGCGGGAGGGCCGAGGGAGCAGTACTTC
TRBJ1-6	.	.	TRBV2	CASSAWANSPLHF	TGTGCCAGCAGTGCTTGGGCGAATTCACCCCTCCACTTT
TRBJ2-7	.	TRBD1	TRBV9	CASSVITGAEQYF	TGTGCCAGCAGCGTAATAACAGGGGCCGAGCAGTACTTC
TRBJ1-4	few	TRBD1	TRBV2	CASRTGQGNEKLFF	TGTGCCAGCAGGACGGGACAGGGGAATGAAAAACTGTTTTTT
TRBJ2-1	.	TRBD2	TRBV7-2	CASSSHPSGGRLTNNEQFF	TGTGCCAGCAGTTCTCACCCTTCGGGCGGGAGGCTGACCAATAATGAGCAGTTCTTC
TRBJ1-1	once	TRBD1	TRBV12-5	CASGSGTGGGTEAFF	TGTGCTAGTGGTTCTGGGACAGGGGGAGGCACTGAAGCTTTCTTT
TRBJ2-2	.	.	TRBV5-1	CASSLAERQAYTGELFF	TGCGCCAGCAGCTTGGCCGAGAGACAGGCGTACACCGGGGAGCTGTTTTTT
TRBJ1-1	.	.	TRBV6-5	CASSYSRRGEAFF	TGTGCCAGCAGTTACTCGAGAAGAGGGGAAGCTTTCTTT
TRBJ1-2	.	TRBD1	TRBV5-1	CASSSSGTGLRGGYTF	TGCGCCAGCAGCTCGTCCGGGACAGGGTTAAGGGGTGGCTACACCTTC
TRBJ1-5	.	.	TRBV4-1	CASSPGGGINQPQHF	TGCGCCAGCAGCCCGGGGGGTGGAATTAATCAGCCCCAGCATTTT
TRBJ1-1	few	.	TRBV6-1	CASSPQSRAGGAFF	TGTGCCAGCAGTCCACAATCCCGGGCAGGAGGAGCTTTCTTT
TRBJ2-7	.	TRBD2	TRBV7-2	CASSSTSGPYEQYF	TGTGCCAGCAGCTCGACTAGCGGACCATACGAGCAGTACTTC
TRBJ2-7	once	TRBD2	TRBV4-1	CASSQASGRPTYEQYF	TGCGCCAGCAGCCAAGCTAGCGGGAGGCCCACCTACGAGCAGTACTTC
TRBJ1-1	once	TRBD1	TRBV4-2	CASSQSADRGAEAFF	TGTGCCAGCAGCCAAAGTGCCGACAGGGGCGCTGAAGCTTTCTTT
TRBJ2-6	.	.	TRBV5-1	CASSLGAVLSGANVLTF	TGCGCCAGCAGCTTGGGCGCGGTCCTCTCTGGGGCCAACGTCCTGACTTTC
TRBJ2-1	once	TRBD1	TRBV2	CASSMWTGGHEQFF	TGTGCCAGCAGTATGTGGACAGGGGGTCATGAGCAGTTCTTC
TRBJ1-2	.	.	TRBV7-8	CASSLTTINYGYTF	TGTGCCAGCAGCCTTACTACTATTAACTATGGCTACACCTTC
TRBJ2-7	once	TRBD1	TRBV12-5	CASGFPNSGQKYEQYF	TGTGCTAGTGGTTTCCCCAACTCGGGACAGAAATACGAGCAGTACTTC
TRBJ2-3	.	TRBD2	TRBV15	CATSRGLAGLTDTQYF	TGTGCCACCAGCAGAGGACTAGCGGGCCTCACAGATACGCAGTATTTT
TRBJ2-2	.	TRBD1	TRBV7-9	CASSSRGRGTGELFF	TGTGCCAGCAGCTCCAGGGGGCGGGGCACCGGGGAGCTGTTTTTT
TRBJ2-3	once	TRBD1	TRBV9	CASSERTGGVTDTQYF	TGTGCCAGCAGCGAGAGAACAGGGGGTGTGACAGATACGCAGTATTTT
TRBJ2-2	.	TRBD1	TRBV9	CASSVFDRGYTGELFF	TGTGCCAGCAGCGTATTTGACAGGGGATACACCGGGGAGCTGTTTTTT
TRBJ2-7	.	.	TRBV11-2	CASSLEGHATPYEQYF	TGTGCCAGCAGCTTAGAGGGCCACGCTACCCCATACGAGCAGTACTTC
TRBJ2-7	few	TRBD2	TRBV6-1	CASSEGLAGSYEQYF	TGTGCCAGCAGTGAGGGACTAGCGGGCTCCTACGAGCAGTACTTC
TRBJ2-5	.	.	TRBV13	CASSLSRGQETQYF	TGTGCCAGCAGCTTAAGCAGGGGCCAAGAGACCCAGTACTTC
TRBJ1-1	once	.	TRBV6-1	CASSPQGVTTEAFF	TGTGCCAGCAGCCCTCAAGGGGTTACCACTGAAGCTTTCTTT
TRBJ1-3	.	.	TRBV2	CASSARYTTGNTIYF	TGTGCCAGCAGCGCTAGGTATACTACTGGAAACACCATATATTTT
TRBJ1-4	.	TRBD1	TRBV19	CASSLGQVFNEKLFF	TGTGCCAGTAGTCTCGGACAGGTGTTTAATGAAAAACTGTTTTTT
TRBJ2-7	.	.	TRBV7-9	CASSHSRSGEQYF	TGTGCCAGCAGTCATTCCCGATCGGGTGAGCAGTACTTC
TRBJ2-1	.	.	TRBV9	CASSHGNSVYNEQFF	TGTGCCAGCAGCCACGGTAATAGCGTCTACAATGAGCAGTTCTTC
TRBJ1-2	.	.	TRBV9	CASSAGGFFGYTF	TGTGCCAGCAGCGCGGGGGGCTTCTTTGGCTACACCTTC
TRBJ1-3	.	TRBD1	TRBV28	CASSFGTGVGNTIYF	TGTGCCAGCAGTTTCGGGACAGGGGTGGGAAACACCATATATTTT
TRBJ2-1	once	.	TRBV4-2	CASSLTGGGSSYNEQFF	TGTGCCAGCAGCCTTACAGGGGGGGGGAGCTCCTACAATGAGCAGTTCTTC